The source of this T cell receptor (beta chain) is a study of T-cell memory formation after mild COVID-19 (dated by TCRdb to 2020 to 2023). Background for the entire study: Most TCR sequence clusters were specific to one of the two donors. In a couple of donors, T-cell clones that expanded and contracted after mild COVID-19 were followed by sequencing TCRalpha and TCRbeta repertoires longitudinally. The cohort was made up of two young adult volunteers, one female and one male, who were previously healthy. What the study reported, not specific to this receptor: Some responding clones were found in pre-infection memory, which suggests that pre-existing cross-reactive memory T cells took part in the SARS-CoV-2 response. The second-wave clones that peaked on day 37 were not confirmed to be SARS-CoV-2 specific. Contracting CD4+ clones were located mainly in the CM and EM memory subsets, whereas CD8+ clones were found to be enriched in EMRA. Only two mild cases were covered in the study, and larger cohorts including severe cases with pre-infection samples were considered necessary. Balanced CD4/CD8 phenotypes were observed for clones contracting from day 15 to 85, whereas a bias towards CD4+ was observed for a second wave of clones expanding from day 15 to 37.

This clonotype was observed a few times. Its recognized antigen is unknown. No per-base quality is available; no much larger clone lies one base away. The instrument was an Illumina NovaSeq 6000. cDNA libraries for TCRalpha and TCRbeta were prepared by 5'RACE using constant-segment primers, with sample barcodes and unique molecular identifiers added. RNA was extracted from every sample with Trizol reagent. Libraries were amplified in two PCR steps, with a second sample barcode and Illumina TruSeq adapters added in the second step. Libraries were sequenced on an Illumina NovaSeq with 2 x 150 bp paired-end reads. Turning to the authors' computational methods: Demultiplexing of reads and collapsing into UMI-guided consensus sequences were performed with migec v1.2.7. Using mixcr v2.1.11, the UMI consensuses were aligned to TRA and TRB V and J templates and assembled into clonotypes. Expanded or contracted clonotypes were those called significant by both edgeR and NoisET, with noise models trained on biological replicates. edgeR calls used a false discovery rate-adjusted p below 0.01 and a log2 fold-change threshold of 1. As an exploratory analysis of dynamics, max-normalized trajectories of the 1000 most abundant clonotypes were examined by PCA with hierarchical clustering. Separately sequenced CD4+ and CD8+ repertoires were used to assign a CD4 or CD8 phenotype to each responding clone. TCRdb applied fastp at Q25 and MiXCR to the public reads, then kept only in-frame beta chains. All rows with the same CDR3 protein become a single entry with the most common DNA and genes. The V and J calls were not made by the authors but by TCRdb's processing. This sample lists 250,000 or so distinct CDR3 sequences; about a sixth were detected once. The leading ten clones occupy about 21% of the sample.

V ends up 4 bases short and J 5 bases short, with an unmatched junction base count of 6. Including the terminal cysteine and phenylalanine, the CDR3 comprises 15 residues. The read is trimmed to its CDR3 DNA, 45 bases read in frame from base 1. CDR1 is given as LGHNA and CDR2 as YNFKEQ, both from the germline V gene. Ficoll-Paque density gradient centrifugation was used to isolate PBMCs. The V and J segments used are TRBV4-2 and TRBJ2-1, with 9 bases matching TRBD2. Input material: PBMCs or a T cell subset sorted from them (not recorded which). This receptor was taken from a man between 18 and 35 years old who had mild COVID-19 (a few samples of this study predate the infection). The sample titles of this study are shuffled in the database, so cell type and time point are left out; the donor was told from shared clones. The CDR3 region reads CASSPLQRGDNEQFF. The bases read TGTGCCAGCAGCCCCCTTCAGCGGGGGGACAATGAGCAGTTCTTC.